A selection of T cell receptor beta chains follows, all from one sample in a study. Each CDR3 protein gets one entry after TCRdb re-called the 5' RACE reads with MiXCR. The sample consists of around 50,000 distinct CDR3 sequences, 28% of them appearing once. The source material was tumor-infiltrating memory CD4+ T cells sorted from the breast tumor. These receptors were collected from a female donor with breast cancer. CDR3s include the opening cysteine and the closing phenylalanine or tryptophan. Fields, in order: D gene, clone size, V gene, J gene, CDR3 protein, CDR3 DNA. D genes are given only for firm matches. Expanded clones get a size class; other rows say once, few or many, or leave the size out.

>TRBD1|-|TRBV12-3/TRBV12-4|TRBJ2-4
CASRKGQGDIQYF
TGTGCCAGCAGAAAGGGACAGGGCGACATTCAGTACTTC
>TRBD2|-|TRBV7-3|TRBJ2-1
CASSPTKLADQFF
TGTGCCAGCAGCCCCACGAAACTAGCGGATCAGTTCTTC
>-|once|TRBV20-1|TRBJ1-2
CSARDGPSYGYTF
TGCAGTGCTAGAGATGGACCCAGCTATGGCTACACCTTC
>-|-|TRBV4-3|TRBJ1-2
CASSQVEEAPEGYGYTF
TGTGCCAGCAGCCAAGTGGAAGAGGCTCCGGAGGGCTATGGCTACACCTTC
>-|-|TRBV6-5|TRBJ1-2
CASSYLKGYGYTF
TGTGCCAGCAGTTACCTTAAGGGCTATGGCTACACCTTC
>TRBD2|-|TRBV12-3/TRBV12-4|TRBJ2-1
CASSLAGGTSYNEQFF
TGTGCCAGCAGTTTAGCGGGGGGGACCTCCTACAATGAGCAGTTCTTC
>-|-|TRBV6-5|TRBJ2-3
CASREISGQSYTDTQYF
TGTGCCAGCAGAGAAATTTCCGGACAGAGTTACACAGATACGCAGTATTTT
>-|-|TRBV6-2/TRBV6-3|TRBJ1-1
CASSYTPQGSDTEAFF
TGTGCCAGCAGTTACACCCCACAGGGTTCAGACACTGAAGCTTTCTTT
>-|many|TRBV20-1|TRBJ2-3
CSATLGHSGRTDTQYF
TGCAGTGCTACACTGGGTCACAGTGGGCGCACAGATACGCAGTATTTT
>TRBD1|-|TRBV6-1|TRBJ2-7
CASSVRDRGNEQYF
TGTGCCAGCAGTGTCCGGGACAGGGGCAACGAGCAGTACTTC
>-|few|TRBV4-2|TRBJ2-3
CASSQDQGTDTQYF
TGTGCCAGCAGCCAAGATCAGGGGACAGATACGCAGTATTTT
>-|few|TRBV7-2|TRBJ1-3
CASTLVGGNTIYF
TGTGCCAGCACGCTGGTAGGCGGAAACACCATATATTTT
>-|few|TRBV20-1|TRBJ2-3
CSARDGLARDTQYF
TGCAGTGCTAGAGATGGCCTAGCAAGAGATACGCAGTATTTT
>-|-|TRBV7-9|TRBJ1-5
CASTVGGDQPQHF
TGTGCCAGCACCGTGGGGGGGGATCAGCCCCAGCATTTT
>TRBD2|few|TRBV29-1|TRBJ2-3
CSVAPGLAGDTQYF
TGCAGCGTCGCCCCGGGACTAGCGGGAGATACGCAGTATTTT
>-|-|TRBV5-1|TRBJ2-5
CTSRPGYKYQETQYF
TGCACCAGCAGACCGGGCTACAAGTACCAAGAGACCCAGTACTTC
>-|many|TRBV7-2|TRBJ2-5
CASSPRVGETQYF
TGTGCCAGCAGCCCCCGAGTCGGGGAGACCCAGTACTTC
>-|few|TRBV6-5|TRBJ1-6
CASSYAGGYSPLHF
TGTGCCAGCAGTTACGCTGGGGGCTATTCACCCCTCCACTTT
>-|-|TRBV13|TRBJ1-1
CARSPWGKTGKNTEAFF
TGTGCCCGCAGCCCATGGGGGAAAACAGGGAAGAACACTGAAGCTTTCTTT
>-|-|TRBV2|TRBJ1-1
CASSRTGYTEAFF
TGTGCCAGCAGTCGCACAGGGTACACTGAAGCTTTCTTT
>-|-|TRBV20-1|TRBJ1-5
CSAQQGGGQPQHF
TGCAGTGCTCAACAGGGCGGGGGTCAGCCCCAGCATTTT
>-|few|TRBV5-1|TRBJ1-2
CASSPGPTNYGYTF
TGCGCCAGCAGCCCGGGACCGACAAACTATGGCTACACCTTC
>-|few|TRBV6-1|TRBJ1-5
CASNLLTYQPQHF
TGTGCCAGCAATCTGCTAACGTATCAGCCCCAGCATTTT
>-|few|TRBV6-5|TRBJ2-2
CASRTLAQTGELFF
TGTGCCAGCCGGACACTAGCCCAAACCGGGGAGCTGTTTTTT